A selection of T cell receptor beta chains follows, all from one sample in a study of blood T cells in healthy people across ages. Each CDR3 protein gets one entry after TCRdb re-called the 5' RACE reads with MiXCR. The sample has approximately 960,000 distinct CDR3 sequences; about 28% are singletons. The sample was also linked to a second study, of T cells of mothers and their children.

Sequenced material: blood. The receptors stem from a woman between 40 and 55 years old in good health. CDR3s include the opening cysteine and the closing phenylalanine or tryptophan. D genes are given only for firm matches. Only part of the rows carry a size: once, few, many, or a class if the clone is expanded.

cdr3_length,j_call,d_call,clone_size,v_call,cdr3_nt,cdr3_aa
16,TRBJ2-3,NA,NA,TRBV24-1,TGTGCCACCAGTGATTCAACCGGGCCCCAGAGAGATGCGCAGTATTTT,CATSDSTGPQRDAQYF
14,TRBJ1-2,NA,NA,TRBV7-2,TGTGCCAGCAGCCTGGAGGGTCGGGCTTTTGGCTACACCTTC,CASSLEGRAFGYTF
18,TRBJ1-6,NA,few,TRBV6-5,TGTGCCAGCAGTTACGACCCCTTCGTGGTACGGAATAATTCACCCCTCCACTTT,CASSYDPFVVRNNSPLHF
14,TRBJ1-2,TRBD1,many,TRBV29-1,TGCAGCGTTGCCGGGACAGGGTTGCTCTATGGCTACACCTTC,CSVAGTGLLYGYTF
14,TRBJ1-5,NA,NA,TRBV6-1,TGTGCCAGCAGTGCCGGACGGGAGAATCGGCCCCAGCATTTT,CASSAGRENRPQHF
13,TRBJ2-7,NA,few,TRBV18,TGTGCCAGCTCACCCGGCCCAAACGAAGAGCAGTACTTC,CASSPGPNEEQYF
11,TRBJ2-7,NA,many,TRBV28,TGCGCCAGCAGCTTGGCCCGCGAGCAGTACTTC,CASSLAREQYF
13,TRBJ1-1,NA,many,TRBV5-1,TGCGCCAGCAGCTTGGGACACAACCCTGAAGCTTTCTTT,CASSLGHNPEAFF
17,TRBJ2-7,TRBD1,NA,TRBV12-3/TRBV12-4,TGTGCCAGCAGTTCAAGAGACAGGGGGCGTTATAGTAGGGGGCAGTACTTC,CASSSRDRGRYSRGQYF
15,TRBJ2-7,TRBD1,many,TRBV9,TGTGCCAGCAGCCCAACGGGACAGGGGCGGGACGAGCAGTACTTC,CASSPTGQGRDEQYF
14,TRBJ1-5,NA,few,TRBV7-9,TGTGCCAGCAGCGGAGACTCCGGCAATCAGCCCCAGCATTTT,CASSGDSGNQPQHF
14,TRBJ2-5,NA,few,TRBV7-9,TGTGCCAGCAGCTCTCTGCAAGTTGTGGAGACCCAGTACTTC,CASSSLQVVETQYF
15,TRBJ2-7,TRBD2,NA,TRBV28,TGTGCCAGCAGCATTAGTAGCGGGGGTAAATACGAGCAGTACTTC,CASSISSGGKYEQYF
16,TRBJ1-5,NA,few,TRBV4-3,TGCGCCAGCAGCCAAGATAAGGGGGGGATAAGTCAGCCCCAGCATTTT,CASSQDKGGISQPQHF
16,TRBJ2-5,NA,many,TRBV5-8,TGTGCCAGCAGCCATTCAGGAGGAAAGTTGCAAGAGACCCAGTACTTC,CASSHSGGKLQETQYF
15,TRBJ2-1,TRBD1,NA,TRBV7-9,TGTGCCAGCAGCCCAGGACAGGGGGCTTTGCATGAGCAGTTCTTC,CASSPGQGALHEQFF
15,TRBJ2-7,NA,NA,TRBV20-1,TGCAGTACTAGAGATCGGGTGGGAGGTTCCTACGAGCAGTACTTC,CSTRDRVGGSYEQYF
18,TRBJ1-2,TRBD1,NA,TRBV5-5,TGTGCCAGCAGGGCCGGGGAGACAGGGATAGGTCTGGAGCATGGCTACACCTTC,CASRAGETGIGLEHGYTF
14,TRBJ1-2,NA,NA,TRBV20-1,TGCAGTGCTAGGGCCCCCGACAGGACCTATGGCTACACCTTC,CSARAPDRTYGYTF
16,TRBJ2-5,NA,NA,TRBV18,TGTGCCAGCTCACCACGCCGGGACACAACTAAAGAGACCCAGTACTTC,CASSPRRDTTKETQYF
15,TRBJ2-7,TRBD1,many,TRBV5-1,TGCGCCAGCAGCTTAGACAGGGGTGAGGGCTACGAGCAGTACTTC,CASSLDRGEGYEQYF
16,TRBJ2-5,TRBD1,NA,TRBV5-1,TGCGCCAGCAGCACTTCCGGGACAGGGTTTGAAGAGACCCAGTACTTC,CASSTSGTGFEETQYF
15,TRBJ2-1,TRBD1,few,TRBV28,TGTGCCAGCAGTTTATACAGGGGTTGGAACAATGAGCAGTTCTTC,CASSLYRGWNNEQFF
20,TRBJ1-6,NA,NA,TRBV11-2,TGTGCCAGCAGCTTAGATGGGGACGGGGAATGGAGCTCCTATAATTCACCCCTCCACTTT,CASSLDGDGEWSSYNSPLHF
16,TRBJ2-7,NA,NA,TRBV19,TGTGCCAGTAGTAGTTCACCCAGCCGAAGCTCCTACGAGCAGTACTTC,CASSSSPSRSSYEQYF